This TCR beta chain is from a study of blood T cell repertoires in COVID-19. Whole-study context: Sample material is recorded as cDNA or gDNA derived from T cells, B-cell-depleted T cells, or PBMCs.

V lost 5 bases to trimming and J lost 3 bases; unmatched junction nucleotides: 4. Germline loops: CDR1 SGHTA, CDR2 FQGNSA. The CDR3 length is 15 residues. Sequenced by immunoSEQ multiplex PCR; TCRdb stores in-frame clones only, minus some. The top ten clones hold 0.8% to 0.9% of a sample with fewer than 500,000 clones, approximately 90% of them seen once. The receptor was derived from a man between 18 and 29 years old with COVID-19, enrolled during active disease. Material for sequencing was peripheral blood. The V and J genes are TRBV7-2 and TRBJ2-7, with TRBD2 matching over 13 bases. In DNA form, the CDR3 reads TGTGCCAGCAGCCCAAGGACTAGCGGGGGCTACGAGCAGTACTTC. The encoded protein is CASSPRTSGGYEQYF.